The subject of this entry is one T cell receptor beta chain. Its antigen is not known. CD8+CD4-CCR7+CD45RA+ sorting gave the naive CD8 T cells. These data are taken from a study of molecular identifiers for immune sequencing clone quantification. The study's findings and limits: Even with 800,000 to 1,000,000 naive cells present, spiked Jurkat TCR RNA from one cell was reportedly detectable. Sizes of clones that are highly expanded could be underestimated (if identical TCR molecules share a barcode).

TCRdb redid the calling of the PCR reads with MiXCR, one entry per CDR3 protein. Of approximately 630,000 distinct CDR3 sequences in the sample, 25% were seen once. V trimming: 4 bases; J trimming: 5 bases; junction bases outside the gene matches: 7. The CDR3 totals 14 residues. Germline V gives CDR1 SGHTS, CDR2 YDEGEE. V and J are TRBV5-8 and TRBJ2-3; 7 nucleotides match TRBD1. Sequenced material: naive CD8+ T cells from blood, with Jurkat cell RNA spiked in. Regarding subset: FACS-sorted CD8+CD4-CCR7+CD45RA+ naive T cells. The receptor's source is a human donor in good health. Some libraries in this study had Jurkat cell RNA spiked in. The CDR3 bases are TGTGCCAGCAGCCCAGACAGGGAACTAGATACGCAGTATTTT. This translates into CASSPDRELDTQYF.